This T cell receptor (beta chain) was identified during a study of blood T cells in healthy people across ages. Primed by a sample-barcoded 5' primer and a J-beta primer mix, a second PCR proceeded for about 6 to 12 cycles. TCRdb reprocessed the 5' RACE reads via MiXCR and lists one record per CDR3 protein. The sample lists some 900,000 distinct CDR3 sequences; about 44% were seen once. CDR1 and CDR2 (germline): SGHTA, FQGNSA. The CDR3 contains 14 residues. This TCR came from a young man in good health. This chain connects TRBV7-2 to TRBJ2-1, with 7 bases aligning to TRBD2. The J call may be incorrect, as the DNA end agrees better with TRBJ2-7. The sample comprised blood. CDR3 coding DNA: TGTGCCAGCAGCTTAGAAGCGGGGAGCAATGAGCAGTACTTC. This translates into CASSLEAGSNEQYF.